The present T cell receptor (beta chain) was sequenced within a study of resident and recirculating memory T cells in vitiligo. Study summary: Epidermis came from shave biopsies of lesional and nonlesional sites, plus PBMCs.

Some clones are missing from TCRdb's copy, which holds only in-frame ones; the method was immunoSEQ multiplex PCR. Found here are 70,000 to 95,000 clones, around 92% of them singletons; the top ten hold roughly 5%. No change in lesions over the prior 6 months defined stable disease. Patients had to be free of confetti depigmentation, indicating active vitiligo. As concerns this clone: Its antigen is still unknown.

CDR3 length: 14 amino acids. The germline gives CDR1 MDHEN, CDR2 SYDVKM. V was shortened by 6 bases and J by 4 bases, with 14 bases between the two germline ends. General study findings and limits: TCR sequences were not conserved across biopsy sites or patients.

Sequenced material: blood. This receptor was identified in a male donor with vitiligo. The J gene is TRBJ2-3, the V gene TRBV28; possible D gene TRBD1, 5 bases. The CDR3 region has the DNA TGTGCCAGCAGCCCTGGGGCCCCCCCAGATACGCAGTATTTT. This gives the protein CASSPGAPPDTQYF.